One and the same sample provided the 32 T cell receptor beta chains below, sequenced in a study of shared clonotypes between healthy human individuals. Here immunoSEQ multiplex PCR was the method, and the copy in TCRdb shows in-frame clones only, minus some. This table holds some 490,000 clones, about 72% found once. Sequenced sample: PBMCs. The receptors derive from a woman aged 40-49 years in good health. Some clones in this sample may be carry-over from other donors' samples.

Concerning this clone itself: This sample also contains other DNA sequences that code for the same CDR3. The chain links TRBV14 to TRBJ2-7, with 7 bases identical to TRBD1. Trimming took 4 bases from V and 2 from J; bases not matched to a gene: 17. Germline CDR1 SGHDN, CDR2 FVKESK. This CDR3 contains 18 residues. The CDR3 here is CASSRWEPNRGGTYEQYF. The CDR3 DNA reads TGTGCCAGCAGCCGTTGGGAGCCCAACAGGGGTGGAACCTACGAGCAGTACTTC. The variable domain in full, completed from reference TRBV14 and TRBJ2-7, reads EAGVTQFPSHSVIEKGQTVTLRCDPISGHDNLYWYRRVMGKEIKFLLHFVKESKQDESGMPNNRFLAERTGGTYSTLKVQPAELEDSGVYFCASSRWEPNRGGTYEQYFGPGTRLTVT.

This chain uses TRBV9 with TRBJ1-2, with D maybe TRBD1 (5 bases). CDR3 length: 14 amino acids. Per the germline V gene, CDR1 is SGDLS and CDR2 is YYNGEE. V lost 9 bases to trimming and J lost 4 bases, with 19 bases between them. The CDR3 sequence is CANLWGGAVYGYTF. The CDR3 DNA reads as TGTGCCAACCTTTGGGGGGGAGCCGTCTATGGCTACACCTTC.

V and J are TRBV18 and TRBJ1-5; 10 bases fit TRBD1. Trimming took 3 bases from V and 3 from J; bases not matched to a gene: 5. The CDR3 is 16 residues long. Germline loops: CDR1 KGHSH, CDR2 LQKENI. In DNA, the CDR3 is TGTGCCAGCTCACCCCGGACAGGGGGAAACAATCAGCCCCAGCATTTT. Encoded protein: CASSPRTGGNNQPQHF.

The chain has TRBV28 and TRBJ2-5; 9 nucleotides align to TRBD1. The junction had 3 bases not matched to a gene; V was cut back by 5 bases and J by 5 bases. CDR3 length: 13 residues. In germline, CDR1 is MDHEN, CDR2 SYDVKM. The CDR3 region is CASSGQGLETQYF. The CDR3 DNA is TGTGCCAGCAGTGGACAGGGGCTCGAGACCCAGTACTTC.

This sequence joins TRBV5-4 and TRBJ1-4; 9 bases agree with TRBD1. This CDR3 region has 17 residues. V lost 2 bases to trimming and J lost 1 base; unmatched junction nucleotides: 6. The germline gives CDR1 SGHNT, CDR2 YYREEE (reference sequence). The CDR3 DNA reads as TGTGCCAGCAGCTTTAACAGGGGGCAGATAACTAATGAAAAACTGTTTTTT. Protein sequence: CASSFNRGQITNEKLFF.

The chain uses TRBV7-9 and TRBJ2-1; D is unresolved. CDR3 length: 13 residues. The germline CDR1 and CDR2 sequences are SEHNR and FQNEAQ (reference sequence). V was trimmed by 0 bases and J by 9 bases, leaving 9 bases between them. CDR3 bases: TGTGCCAGCAGCTTAGCGGCAGTTCCTGAGCAGTTCTTC. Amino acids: CASSLAAVPEQFF.

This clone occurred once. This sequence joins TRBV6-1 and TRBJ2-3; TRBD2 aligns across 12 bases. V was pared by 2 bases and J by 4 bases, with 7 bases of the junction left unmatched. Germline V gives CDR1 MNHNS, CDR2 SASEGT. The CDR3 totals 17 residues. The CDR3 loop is CASSENPTSGSSDTQYF. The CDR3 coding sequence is TGTGCCAGCAGTGAAAACCCGACTAGCGGGAGTTCAGATACGCAGTATTTT.

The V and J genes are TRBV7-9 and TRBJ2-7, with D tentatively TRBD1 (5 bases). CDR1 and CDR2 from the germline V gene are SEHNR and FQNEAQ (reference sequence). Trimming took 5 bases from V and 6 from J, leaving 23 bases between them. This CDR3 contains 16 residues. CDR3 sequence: CASSIGVEWGGAEQYF. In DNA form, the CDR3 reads TGTGCCAGCAGCATCGGTGTGGAATGGGGTGGGGCCGAGCAGTACTTC.

The CDR3 nucleotides read TGCAGCGCGGGTCTAGCAGAGAGCTACGAGCAGTACTTC. Translating it yields CSAGLAESYEQYF. This sequence joins TRBV29-1 and TRBJ2-7; D may be TRBD2 (5 bases). Trimming shortened V by 7 bases and J by 3 bases, and 16 bases separated the two germline ends. CDR1 SQVTM and CDR2 ANQGSEA come from the germline V gene. The CDR3 consists of 13 residues.

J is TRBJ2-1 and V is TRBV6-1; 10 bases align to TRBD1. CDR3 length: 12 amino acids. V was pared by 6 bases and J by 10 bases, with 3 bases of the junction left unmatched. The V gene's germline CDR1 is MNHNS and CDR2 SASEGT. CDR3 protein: CASRTGQGEQFF. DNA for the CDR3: TGTGCCAGCAGGACGGGACAGGGGGAGCAGTTCTTC.

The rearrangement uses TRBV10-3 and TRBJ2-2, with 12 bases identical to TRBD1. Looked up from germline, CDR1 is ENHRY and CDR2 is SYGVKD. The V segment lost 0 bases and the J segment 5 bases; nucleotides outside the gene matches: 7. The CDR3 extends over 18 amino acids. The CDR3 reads CAISESTGTGGFTGELFF. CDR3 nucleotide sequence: TGTGCCATCAGTGAGTCGACCGGGACAGGGGGCTTTACCGGGGAGCTGTTTTTT.

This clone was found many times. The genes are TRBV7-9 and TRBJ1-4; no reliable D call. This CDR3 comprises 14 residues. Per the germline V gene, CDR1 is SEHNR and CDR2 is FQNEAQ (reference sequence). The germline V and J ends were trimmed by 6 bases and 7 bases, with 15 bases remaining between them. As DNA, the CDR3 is TGTGCCAGCAGGCTAGGGCCGGACCCTGAAAAACTGTTTTTT. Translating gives CASRLGPDPEKLFF.

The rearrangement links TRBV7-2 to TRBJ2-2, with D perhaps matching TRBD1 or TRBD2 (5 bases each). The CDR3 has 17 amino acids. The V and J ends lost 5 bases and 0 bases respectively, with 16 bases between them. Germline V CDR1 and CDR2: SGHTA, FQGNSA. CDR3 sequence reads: CASSRGVAEANTGELFF. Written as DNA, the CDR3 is TGTGCCAGCAGCCGAGGGGTTGCGGAGGCGAACACCGGGGAGCTGTTTTTT.

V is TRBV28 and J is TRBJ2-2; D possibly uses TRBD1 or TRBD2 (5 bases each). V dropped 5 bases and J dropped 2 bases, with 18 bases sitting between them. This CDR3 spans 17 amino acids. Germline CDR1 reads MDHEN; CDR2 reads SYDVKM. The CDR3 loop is CASSRTAGTGNTGELFF. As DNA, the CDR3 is TGTGCCAGCAGTCGGACCGCCGGGACGGGAAACACCGGGGAGCTGTTTTTT. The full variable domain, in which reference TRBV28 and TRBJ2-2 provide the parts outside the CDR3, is DVKVTQSSRYLVKRTGEKVFLECVQDMDHENMFWYRQDPGLGLRLIYFSYDVKMKEKGDIPEGYSVSREKKERFSLILESASTNQTSMYLCASSRTAGTGNTGELFFGEGSRLTVL.

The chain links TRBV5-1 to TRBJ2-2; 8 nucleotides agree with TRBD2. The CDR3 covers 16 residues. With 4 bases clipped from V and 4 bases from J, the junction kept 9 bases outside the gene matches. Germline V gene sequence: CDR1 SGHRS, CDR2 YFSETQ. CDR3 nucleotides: TGCGCCAGCAGCGGACGGACTAGCCGGGGCACCGGGGAGCTGTTTTTT. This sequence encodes CASSGRTSRGTGELFF.

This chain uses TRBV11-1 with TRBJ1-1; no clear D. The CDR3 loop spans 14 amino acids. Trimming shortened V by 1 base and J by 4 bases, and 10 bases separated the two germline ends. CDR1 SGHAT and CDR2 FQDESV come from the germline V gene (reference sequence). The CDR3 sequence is CASSLEVWGTEAFF. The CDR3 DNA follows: TGTGCCAGCAGCTTAGAGGTATGGGGCACTGAAGCTTTCTTT.

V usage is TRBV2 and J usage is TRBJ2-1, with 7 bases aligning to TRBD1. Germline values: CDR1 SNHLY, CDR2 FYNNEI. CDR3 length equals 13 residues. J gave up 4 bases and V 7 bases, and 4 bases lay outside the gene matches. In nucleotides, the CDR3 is TGTGCCAGCATTGAGGGACAGTACAATGAGCAGTTCTTC. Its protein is CASIEGQYNEQFF.

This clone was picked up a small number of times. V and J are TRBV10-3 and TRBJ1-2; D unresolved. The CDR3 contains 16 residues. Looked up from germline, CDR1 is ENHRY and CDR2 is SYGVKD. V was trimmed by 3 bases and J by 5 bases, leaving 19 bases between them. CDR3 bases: TGTGCCATCAGTGATGGCCCCGGTGGGCAGCTTTATGGCTACACCTTC. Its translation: CAISDGPGGQLYGYTF.

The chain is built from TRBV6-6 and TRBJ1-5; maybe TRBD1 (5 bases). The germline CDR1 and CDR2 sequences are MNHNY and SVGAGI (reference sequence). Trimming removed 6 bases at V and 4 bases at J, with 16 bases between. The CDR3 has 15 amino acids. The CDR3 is CASRLRGMANQPQHF. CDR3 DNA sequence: TGTGCCAGCAGACTAAGGGGCATGGCAAATCAGCCCCAGCATTTT.

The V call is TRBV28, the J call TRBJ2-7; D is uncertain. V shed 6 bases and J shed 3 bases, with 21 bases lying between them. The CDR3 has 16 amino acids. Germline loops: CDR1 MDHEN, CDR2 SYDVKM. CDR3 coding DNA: TGTGCCAGCAGCCACCCCCCGTCCTACCTTAACTACGAGCAGTACTTC. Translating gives CASSHPPSYLNYEQYF.

The CDR3, as DNA: TGTGCCAGCAGCTTCGGAGATGAGCAGTTCTTC. This gives the protein CASSFGDEQFF. The J gene is TRBJ2-1, the V gene TRBV11-1, with no clear D. V lost 3 bases to trimming and J lost 8 bases, with 5 bases between them. CDR1 and CDR2 (germline): SGHAT, FQDESV (reference sequence). The CDR3 runs 11 residues.

The CDR3 nucleotides are TGCGCCAGCAGCTTGACTGTGAGGGGGACGAAGGACTACGAGCAGTACTTC. Amino acid sequence: CASSLTVRGTKDYEQYF. This rearrangement joins TRBV5-1 to TRBJ2-7, with TRBD1 as a possible D gene (6 bases). The CDR3 length is 17 residues. V was cut by 1 base and J by 3 bases, with 20 bases left in between. The germline gives CDR1 SGHRS, CDR2 YFSETQ.

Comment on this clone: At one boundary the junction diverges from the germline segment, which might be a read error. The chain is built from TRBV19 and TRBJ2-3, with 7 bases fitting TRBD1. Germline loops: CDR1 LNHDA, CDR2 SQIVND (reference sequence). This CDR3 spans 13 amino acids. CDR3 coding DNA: TGTGCCAGTAGTATCCTCGACAGGGAGCCCGACCAATTT. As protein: CASSILDREPDQF.

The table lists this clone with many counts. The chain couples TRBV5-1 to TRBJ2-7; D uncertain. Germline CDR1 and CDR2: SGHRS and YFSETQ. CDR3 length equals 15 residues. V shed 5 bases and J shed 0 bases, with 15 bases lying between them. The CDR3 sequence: CASRKTADYSYEQYF. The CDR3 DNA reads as TGCGCCAGCAGAAAAACCGCAGATTACTCCTACGAGCAGTACTTC.

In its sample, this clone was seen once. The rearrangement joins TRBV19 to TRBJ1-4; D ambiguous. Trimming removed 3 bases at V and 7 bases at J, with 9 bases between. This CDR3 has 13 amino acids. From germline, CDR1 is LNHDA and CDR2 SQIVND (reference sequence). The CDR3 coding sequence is TGTGCCAGTAGTATTCCATGGGGTGAAAAACTGTTTTTT. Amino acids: CASSIPWGEKLFF. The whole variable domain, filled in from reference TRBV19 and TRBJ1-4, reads DGGITQSPKYLFRKEGQNVTLSCEQNLNHDAMYWYRQDPGQGLRLIYYSQIVNDFQKGDIAEGYSVSREKKESFPLTVTSAQKNPTAFYLCASSIPWGEKLFFGSGTQLSVL.

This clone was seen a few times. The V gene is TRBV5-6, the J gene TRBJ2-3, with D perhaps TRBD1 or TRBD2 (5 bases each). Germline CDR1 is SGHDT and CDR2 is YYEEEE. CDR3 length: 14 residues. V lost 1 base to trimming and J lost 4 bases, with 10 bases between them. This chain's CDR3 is CASSLLGTADTQYF. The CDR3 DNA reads TGTGCCAGCAGCTTGTTAGGGACGGCAGATACGCAGTATTTT.

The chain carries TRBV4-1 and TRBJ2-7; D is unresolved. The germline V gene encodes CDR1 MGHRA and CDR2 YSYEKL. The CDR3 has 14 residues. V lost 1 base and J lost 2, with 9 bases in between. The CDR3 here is CASSQAYSAYEQYF. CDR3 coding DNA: TGCGCCAGCAGCCAAGCATACTCTGCCTACGAGCAGTACTTC.

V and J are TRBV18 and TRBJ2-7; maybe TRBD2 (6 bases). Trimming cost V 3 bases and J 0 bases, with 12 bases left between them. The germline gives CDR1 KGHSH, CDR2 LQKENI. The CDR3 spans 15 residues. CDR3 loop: CASSPVADSSYEQYF. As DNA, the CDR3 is TGTGCCAGCTCACCCGTAGCGGATAGCTCCTACGAGCAGTACTTC.

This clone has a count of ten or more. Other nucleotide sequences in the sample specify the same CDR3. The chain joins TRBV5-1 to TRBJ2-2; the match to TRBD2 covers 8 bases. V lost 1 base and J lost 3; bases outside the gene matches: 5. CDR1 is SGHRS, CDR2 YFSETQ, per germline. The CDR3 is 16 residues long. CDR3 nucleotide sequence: TGCGCCAGCAGCTTGAGAACTAGCGGTGACACCGGGGAGCTGTTTTTT. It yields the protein CASSLRTSGDTGELFF.

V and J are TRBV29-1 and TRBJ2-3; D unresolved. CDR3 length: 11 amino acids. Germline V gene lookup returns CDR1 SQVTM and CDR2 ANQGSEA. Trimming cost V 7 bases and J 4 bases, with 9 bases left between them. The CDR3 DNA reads TGCAGCGCCCAACACCCAGATACGCAGTATTTT. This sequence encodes CSAQHPDTQYF.

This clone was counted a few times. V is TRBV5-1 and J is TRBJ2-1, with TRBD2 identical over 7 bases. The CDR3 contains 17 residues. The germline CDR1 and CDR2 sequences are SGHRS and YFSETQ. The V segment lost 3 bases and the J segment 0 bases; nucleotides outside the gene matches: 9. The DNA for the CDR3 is TGCGCCAGCAGCTGGGAGGCTAGCGGAAGCTCCTACAATGAGCAGTTCTTC. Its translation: CASSWEASGSSYNEQFF. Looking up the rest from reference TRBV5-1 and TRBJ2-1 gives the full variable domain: KAGVTQTPRYLIKTRGQQVTLSCSPISGHRSVSWYQQTPGQGLQFLFEYFSETQRNKGNFPGRFSGRQFSNSRSEMNVSTLELGDSALYLCASSWEASGSSYNEQFFGPGTRLTVL.

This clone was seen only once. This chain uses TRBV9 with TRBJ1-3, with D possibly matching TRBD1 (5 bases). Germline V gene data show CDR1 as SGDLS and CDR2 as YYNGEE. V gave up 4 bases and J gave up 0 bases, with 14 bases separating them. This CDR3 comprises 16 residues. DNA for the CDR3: TGTGCCAGCAGCCCAGGGACGTCCAGCTCTGGAAACACCATATATTTT. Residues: CASSPGTSSSGNTIYF. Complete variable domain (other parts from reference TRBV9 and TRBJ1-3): DSGVTQTPKHLITATGQRVTLRCSPRSGDLSVYWYQQSLDQGLQFLIQYYNGEERAKGNILERFSAQQFPDLHSELNLSSLELGDSALYFCASSPGTSSSGNTIYFGEGSWLTVV.